This T cell receptor (beta chain) was retrieved from a study of cytomegalovirus exposure and HLA in healthy donors. Study-wide results and limits: Later, TCR association rates were found to vary by HLA locus, highest for DRB1 and lowest for HLA-C.

Primers for the PCR totalled 60 Vbeta and 13 Jbeta. Method: immunoSEQ multiplex PCR; TCRdb's copy keeps in-frame clones and lacks some. The table includes some 190,000 clones, roughly 80% detected once. Donors likely had unrecorded immune exposures despite being nominally healthy when sampled. About this clone itself: The target antigen is unknown.

This CDR3 is 15 amino acids long. The V gene end was trimmed by 4 bases and the J gene end by 5 bases; junction bases not matched to a gene: 8. Germline V gives CDR1 MNHEY, CDR2 SVGAGI. This chain uses TRBV6-5 with TRBJ1-1, with TRBD1 matching over 9 bases. The receptor's source is a woman in her forties or fifties in good health and CMV-seronegative. Sequencing input: PBMCs. CDR3 coding DNA: TGTGCCAGCAGTTTTTCCGACAGGGGGAATACTGAAGCTTTCTTT. Residues: CASSFSDRGNTEAFF.